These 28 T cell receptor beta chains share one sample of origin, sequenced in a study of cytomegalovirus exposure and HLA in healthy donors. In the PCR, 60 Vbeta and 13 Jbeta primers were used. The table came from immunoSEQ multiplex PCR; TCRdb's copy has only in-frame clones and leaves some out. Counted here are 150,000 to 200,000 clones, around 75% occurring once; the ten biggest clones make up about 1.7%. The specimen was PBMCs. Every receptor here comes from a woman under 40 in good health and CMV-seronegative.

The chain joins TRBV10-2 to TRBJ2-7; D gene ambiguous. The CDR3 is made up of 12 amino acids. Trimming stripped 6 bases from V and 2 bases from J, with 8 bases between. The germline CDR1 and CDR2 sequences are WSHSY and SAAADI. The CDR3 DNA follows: TGCGCCAGCAGCCCAGATACCTACGAGCAGTACTTC. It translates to CASSPDTYEQYF.

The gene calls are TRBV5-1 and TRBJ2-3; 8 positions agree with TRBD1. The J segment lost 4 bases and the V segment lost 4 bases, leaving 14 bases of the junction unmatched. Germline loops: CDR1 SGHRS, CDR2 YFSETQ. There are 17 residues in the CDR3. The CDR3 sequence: CASSRFAGTGRSDTQYF. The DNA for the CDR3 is TGCGCCAGCAGCCGATTCGCCGGGACAGGTCGGTCAGATACGCAGTATTTT.

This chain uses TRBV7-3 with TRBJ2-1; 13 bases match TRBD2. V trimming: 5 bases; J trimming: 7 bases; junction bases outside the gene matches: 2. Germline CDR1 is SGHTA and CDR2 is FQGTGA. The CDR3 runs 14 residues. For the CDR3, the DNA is TGTGCCAGCAGCAGGACTAGCGGGAGTAATGAGCAGTTCTTC. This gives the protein CASSRTSGSNEQFF.

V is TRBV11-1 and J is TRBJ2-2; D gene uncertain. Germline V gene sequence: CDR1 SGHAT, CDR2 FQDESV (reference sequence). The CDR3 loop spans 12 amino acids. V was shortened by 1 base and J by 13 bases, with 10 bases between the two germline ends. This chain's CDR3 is CASSLESRGLFF. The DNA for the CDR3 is TGTGCCAGCAGCTTAGAAAGCCGCGGGCTGTTTTTT.

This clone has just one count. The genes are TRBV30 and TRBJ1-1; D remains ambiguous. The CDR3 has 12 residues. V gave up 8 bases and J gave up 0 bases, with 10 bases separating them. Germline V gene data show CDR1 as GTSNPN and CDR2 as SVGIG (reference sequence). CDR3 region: CALSGVNTEAFF. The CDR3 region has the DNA TGTGCCCTTTCCGGGGTGAACACTGAAGCTTTCTTT.

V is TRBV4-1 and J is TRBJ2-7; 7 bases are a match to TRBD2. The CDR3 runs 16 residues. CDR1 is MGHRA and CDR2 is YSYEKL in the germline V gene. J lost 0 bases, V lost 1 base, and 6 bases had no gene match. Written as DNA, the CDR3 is TGCGCCAGCAGCCAAGCTCACGGGGACTACTCCTACGAGCAGTACTTC. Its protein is CASSQAHGDYSYEQYF.

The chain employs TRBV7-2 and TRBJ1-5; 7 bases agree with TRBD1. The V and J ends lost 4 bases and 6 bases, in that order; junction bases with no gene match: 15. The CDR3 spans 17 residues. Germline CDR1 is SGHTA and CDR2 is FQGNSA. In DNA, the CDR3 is TGTGCCAGCAGCTCCGGGCCATTAAACAGGGGAAGTCAGCCCCAGCATTTT. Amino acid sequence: CASSSGPLNRGSQPQHF.

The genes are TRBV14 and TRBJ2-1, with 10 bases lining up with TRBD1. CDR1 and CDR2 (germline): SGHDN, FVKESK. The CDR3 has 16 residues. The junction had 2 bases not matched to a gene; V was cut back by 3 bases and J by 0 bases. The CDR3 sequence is CASSQWDRGSYNEQFF. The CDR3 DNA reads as TGTGCCAGCAGCCAGTGGGACAGGGGCTCCTACAATGAGCAGTTCTTC. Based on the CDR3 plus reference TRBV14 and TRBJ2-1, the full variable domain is EAGVTQFPSHSVIEKGQTVTLRCDPISGHDNLYWYRRVMGKEIKFLLHFVKESKQDESGMPNNRFLAERTGGTYSTLKVQPAELEDSGVYFCASSQWDRGSYNEQFFGPGTRLTVL.

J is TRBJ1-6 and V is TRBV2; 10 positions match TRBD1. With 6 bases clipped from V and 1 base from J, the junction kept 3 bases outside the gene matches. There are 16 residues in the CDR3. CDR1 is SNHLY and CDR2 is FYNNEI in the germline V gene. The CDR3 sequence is CASRGTGDSYNSPLHF. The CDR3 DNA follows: TGTGCCAGCAGAGGGACAGGGGATTCCTATAATTCACCCCTCCACTTT. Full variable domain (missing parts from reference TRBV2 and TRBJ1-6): EPEVTQTPSHQVTQMGQEVILRCVPISNHLYFYWYRQILGQKVEFLVSFYNNEISEKSEIFDDQFSVERPDGSNFTLKIRSTKLEDSAMYFCASRGTGDSYNSPLHFGNGTRLTVT.

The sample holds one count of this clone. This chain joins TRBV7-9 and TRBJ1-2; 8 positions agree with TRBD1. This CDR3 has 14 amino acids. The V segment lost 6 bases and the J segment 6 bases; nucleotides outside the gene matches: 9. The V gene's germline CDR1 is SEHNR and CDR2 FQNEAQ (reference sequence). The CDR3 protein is CASRGGPTGDGYTF. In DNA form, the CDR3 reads TGTGCCAGCAGGGGGGGACCGACAGGGGATGGCTACACCTTC. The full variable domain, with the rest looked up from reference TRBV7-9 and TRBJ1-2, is DTGVSQNPRHKITKRGQNVTFRCDPISEHNRLYWYRQTLGQGPEFLTYFQNEAQLEKSRLLSDRFSAERPKGSFSTLEIQRTEQGDSAMYLCASRGGPTGDGYTFGSGTRLTVV.

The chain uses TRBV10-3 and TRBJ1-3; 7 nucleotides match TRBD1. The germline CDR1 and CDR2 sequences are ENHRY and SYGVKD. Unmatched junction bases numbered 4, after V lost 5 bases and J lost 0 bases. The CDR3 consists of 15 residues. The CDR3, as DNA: TGTGCCATCAGTTCAACAGGGGACTCTGGAAACACCATATATTTT. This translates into CAISSTGDSGNTIYF.

The CDR3 region is CASSLASWGMNTEAFF. As DNA, the CDR3 is TGCGCCAGCAGCTTGGCCTCTTGGGGCATGAACACTGAAGCTTTCTTT. This chain links TRBV5-1 with TRBJ1-1; D might be TRBD1 (5 bases). CDR1 is SGHRS and CDR2 is YFSETQ in the germline V gene. The CDR3 totals 16 residues. The ends were cut back, 0 bases at V and 0 bases at J, with 12 bases in the middle.

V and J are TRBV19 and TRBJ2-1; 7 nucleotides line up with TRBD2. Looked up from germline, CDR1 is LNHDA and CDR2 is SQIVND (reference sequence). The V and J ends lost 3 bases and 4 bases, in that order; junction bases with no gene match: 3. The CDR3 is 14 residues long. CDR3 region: CASSMTSSYNEQFF. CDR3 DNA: TGTGCCAGTAGTATGACTAGCAGTTACAATGAGCAGTTCTTC.

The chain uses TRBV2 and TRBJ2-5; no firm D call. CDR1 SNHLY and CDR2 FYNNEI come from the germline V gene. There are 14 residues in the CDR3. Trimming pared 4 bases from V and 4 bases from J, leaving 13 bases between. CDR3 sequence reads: CASSASSRPETQYF. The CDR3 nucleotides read TGTGCCAGCAGTGCTAGTAGCCGGCCAGAGACCCAGTACTTC.

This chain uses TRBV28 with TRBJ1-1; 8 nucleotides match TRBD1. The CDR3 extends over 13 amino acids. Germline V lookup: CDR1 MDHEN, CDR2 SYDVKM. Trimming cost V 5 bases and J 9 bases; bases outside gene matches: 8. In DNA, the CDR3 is TGTGCCAGCAGTCCTCCCGGACAGGGACAAGCTTTCTTT. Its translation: CASSPPGQGQAFF.

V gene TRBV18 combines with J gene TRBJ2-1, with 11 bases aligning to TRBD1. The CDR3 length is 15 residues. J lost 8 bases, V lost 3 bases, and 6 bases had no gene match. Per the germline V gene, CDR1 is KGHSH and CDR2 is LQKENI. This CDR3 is CASSPLGQGEYEQFF. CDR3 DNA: TGTGCCAGCTCACCTTTGGGACAGGGGGAATATGAGCAGTTCTTC.

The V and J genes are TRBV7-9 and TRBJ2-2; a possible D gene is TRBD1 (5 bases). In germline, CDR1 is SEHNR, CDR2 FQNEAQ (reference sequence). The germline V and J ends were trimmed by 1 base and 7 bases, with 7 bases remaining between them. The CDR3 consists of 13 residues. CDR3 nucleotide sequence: TGTGCCAGCAGCTTAGGGCAGGGCGGGGAGCTGTTTTTT. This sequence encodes CASSLGQGGELFF.

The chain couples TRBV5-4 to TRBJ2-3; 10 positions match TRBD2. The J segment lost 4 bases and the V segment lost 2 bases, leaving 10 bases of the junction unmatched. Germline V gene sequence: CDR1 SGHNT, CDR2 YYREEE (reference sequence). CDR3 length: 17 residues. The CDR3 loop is CASSFSLAGGIADTQYF. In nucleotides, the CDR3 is TGTGCCAGCAGCTTTTCTTTAGCGGGGGGAATCGCAGATACGCAGTATTTT.

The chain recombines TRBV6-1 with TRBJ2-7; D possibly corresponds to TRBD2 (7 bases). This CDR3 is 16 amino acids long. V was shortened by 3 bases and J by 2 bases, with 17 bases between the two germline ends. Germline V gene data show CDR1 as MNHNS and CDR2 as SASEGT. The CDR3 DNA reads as TGTGCCAGCAGTGAGATAGGAGGGCGGGGGCCCTACGAGCAGTACTTC. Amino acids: CASSEIGGRGPYEQYF.

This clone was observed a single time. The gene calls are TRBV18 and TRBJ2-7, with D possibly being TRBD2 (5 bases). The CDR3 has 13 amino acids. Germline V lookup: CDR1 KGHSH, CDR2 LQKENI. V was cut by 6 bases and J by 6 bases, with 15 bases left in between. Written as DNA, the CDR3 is TGTGCCAGCTCGCGGACGGATCGGGGCGAGCAGTACTTC. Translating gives CASSRTDRGEQYF. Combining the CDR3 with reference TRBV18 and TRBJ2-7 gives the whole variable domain NAGVMQNPRHLVRRRGQEARLRCSPMKGHSHVYWYRQLPEEGLKFMVYLQKENIIDESGMPKERFSAEFPKEGPSILRIQQVVRGDSAAYFCASSRTDRGEQYFGPGTRLTVT.

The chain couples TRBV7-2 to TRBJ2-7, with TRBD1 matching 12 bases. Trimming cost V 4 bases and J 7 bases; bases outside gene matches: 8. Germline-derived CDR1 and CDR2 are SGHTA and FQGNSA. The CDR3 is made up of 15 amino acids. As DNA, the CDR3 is TGTGCCAGCAGCTCGGGACAGGGGGCGACGGTTGAGCAGTACTTC. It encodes CASSSGQGATVEQYF.

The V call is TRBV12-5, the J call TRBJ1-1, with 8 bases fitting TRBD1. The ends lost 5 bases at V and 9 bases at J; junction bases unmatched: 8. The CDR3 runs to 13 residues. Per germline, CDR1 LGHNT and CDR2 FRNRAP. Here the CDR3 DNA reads TGTGCTAGTGGTCCATCCAGACAGGGGCAAGCTTTCTTT. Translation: CASGPSRQGQAFF.

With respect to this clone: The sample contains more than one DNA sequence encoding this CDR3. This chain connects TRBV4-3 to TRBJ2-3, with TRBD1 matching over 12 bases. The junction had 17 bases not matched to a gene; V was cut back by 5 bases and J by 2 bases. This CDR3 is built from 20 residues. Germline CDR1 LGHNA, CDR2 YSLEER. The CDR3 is CASSARDRGRFPGSTDTQYF. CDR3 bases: TGCGCCAGCAGCGCAAGGGACAGGGGGCGATTCCCCGGGTCCACAGATACGCAGTATTTT.

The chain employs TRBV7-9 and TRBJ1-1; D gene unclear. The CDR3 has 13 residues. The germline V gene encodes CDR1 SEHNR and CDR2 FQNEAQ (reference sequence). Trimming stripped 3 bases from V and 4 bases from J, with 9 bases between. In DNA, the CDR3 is TGTGCCAGCAGCTTGGGCCTATCCACTGAAGCTTTCTTT. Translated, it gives CASSLGLSTEAFF.

The CDR3 DNA reads TGCGCCAGCAGCTTGGGGCCTCGAAATGAAGCTTTCTTT. Protein product: CASSLGPRNEAFF. The chain links TRBV5-1 to TRBJ1-1, with unresolved D. V gave up 0 bases and J gave up 7 bases, with 10 bases separating them. The length of the CDR3 is 13 residues. Per the germline V gene, CDR1 is SGHRS and CDR2 is YFSETQ.

CDR3 bases: TGTGCCAGCAGCCACAGGGGGCATCGGACCGAGCAGTACTTC. Protein: CASSHRGHRTEQYF. This chain links TRBV5-8 with TRBJ2-7, with 9 bases fitting TRBD1. CDR3 length: 14 amino acids. V lost 4 bases to trimming and J lost 6 bases; unmatched junction nucleotides: 8. The germline CDR1 and CDR2 sequences are SGHTS and YDEGEE.

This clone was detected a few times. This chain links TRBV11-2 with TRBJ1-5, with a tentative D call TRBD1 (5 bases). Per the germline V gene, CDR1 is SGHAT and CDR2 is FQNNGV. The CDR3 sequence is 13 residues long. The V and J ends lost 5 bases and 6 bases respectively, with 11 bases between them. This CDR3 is CASSTGVGQPQHF. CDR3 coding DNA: TGTGCCAGCAGCACAGGCGTCGGTCAGCCCCAGCATTTT.

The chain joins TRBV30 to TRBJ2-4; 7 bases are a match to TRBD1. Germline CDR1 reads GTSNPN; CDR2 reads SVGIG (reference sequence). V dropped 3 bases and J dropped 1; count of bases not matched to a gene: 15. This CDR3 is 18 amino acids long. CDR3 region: CAWSVGMRGQVAKNIQYF. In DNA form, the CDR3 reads TGTGCCTGGAGCGTAGGAATGAGGGGGCAGGTGGCCAAAAACATTCAGTACTTC.